These 4 T cell receptor beta chains share one sample of origin, sequenced in a study of shared clonotypes between healthy human individuals. Naive CD8 populations comprised CD45RO-negative cells positively selected for CCR7, excluding terminally differentiated effector memory CD45RA+ cells. The repertoire was sequenced with immunoSEQ multiplex PCR; TCRdb's copy has only in-frame clones and lacks some. Among under 600,000 clones listed, more than 95% were seen once. Material: naive CD8+ T cells sorted from blood. The receptors were sampled from a man younger than 45 in good health.

The chain carries TRBV4-1 and TRBJ2-2; D remains ambiguous. The length of the CDR3 is 15 residues. Germline CDR1 is MGHRA and CDR2 is YSYEKL. V dropped 1 base and J dropped 6 bases, with 12 bases sitting between them. This CDR3 reads CASSQVLGRAGELFF. The CDR3 DNA is TGCGCCAGCAGCCAAGTTCTGGGTCGGGCCGGGGAGCTGTTTTTT.

This chain joins TRBV2 and TRBJ2-1; 7 nucleotides match TRBD2. V lost 0 bases, J lost 8 bases, and 10 bases stayed unmatched. Germline CDR1 reads SNHLY; CDR2 reads FYNNEI. The CDR3 runs 16 residues. The CDR3 sequence is CASSEAWAGVDYEQFF. CDR3 in DNA: TGTGCCAGCAGTGAAGCGTGGGCGGGAGTCGATTATGAGCAGTTCTTC.

In this sample, this clone turned up once. The V and J genes are TRBV7-9 and TRBJ2-7, with D tentatively TRBD1 or TRBD2 (5 bases each). Trimming took 7 bases from V and 5 from J, leaving 15 bases between them. Germline loops: CDR1 SEHNR, CDR2 FQNEAQ (reference sequence). The CDR3 extends over 13 amino acids. This CDR3 is CASTNHRGDEQYF. The DNA for the CDR3 is TGTGCCAGCACCAACCACCGGGGCGACGAGCAGTACTTC.

The chain links TRBV7-8 to TRBJ2-3; D is perhaps TRBD2 (6 bases). The germline CDR1 and CDR2 sequences are SGHVS and FQNEAQ. V dropped 6 bases and J dropped 3 bases, with 16 bases sitting between them. The CDR3 contains 15 residues. CDR3 bases: TGTGCCAGCAGTTATAGCGGCAGAGGGACAGATACGCAGTATTTT. Amino acid sequence: CASSYSGRGTDTQYF.